The entry below gives a single TCR beta chain sequence along with its context. The target antigen is unknown. Genomic DNA, serving as template, underwent TCR beta VDJ and CDR3 profiling. MiXCR, applied by TCRdb to the reads, yields one record per CDR3 protein. Here the sample spans 150,000 to 180,000 distinct CDR3 sequences, roughly 54% being singletons. The CDR3 contains 13 residues. With 4 bases clipped from V and 9 bases from J, the junction kept 4 bases outside the gene matches. The data originate from a study of CD8+CD57+ T cells in acquired aplastic anemia. About the study: Sorted CD4+ and CD8+ cells yielded approximately 3.4 ug of DNA on average.

Study-level results: Patients and controls had in common some 30 CD8+ CDR3 sequences. Patient and control CD8+ Simpson's diversity was not significantly different.

Before being chosen for sequencing, patients had shown CD8+CD57+ cell expansion by flow cytometry. J is TRBJ2-1 and V is TRBV12-3 or TRBV12-4, with TRBD1 identical over 9 bases. Source material: sorted CD4+, CD8+, or CD8+CD57+ T cells (not recorded which) from PBMCs. The TCR sequence derives from a human donor with aplastic anemia. The DNA of the CDR3 is TGTGCCAGCAGTTCGGGACAGGGAAGTGAGCAGTTCTTC. Translated, it gives CASSSGQGSEQFF.